One and the same sample provided the 20 T cell receptor beta chains below, sequenced in a study of read filtering for tumor transcriptome and immune sequencing. This library used roughly 370 ng RNA and molecular barcoded adaptors spanning alpha/delta and beta/gamma chains. One entry per CDR3 protein, called by TCRdb with MiXCR from the reads. The sample lists tens of thousands of distinct CDR3 sequences; roughly 13% were seen once. The specimen sequenced was a population of CD138-negative cells sorted from bone marrow. Receptors originate from a donor at least 40 years old with multiple myeloma.

This clonotype was found many times. At one end the junction does not follow the germline gene, possibly because of a read error. DNA of the CDR3: TGTACCACCAGCAGACCACAAACAGGGAGTCAAGAGACCCAGTACTTC. The encoded protein is CTTSRPQTGSQETQYF. This chain links TRBV15 with TRBJ2-5; possibly TRBD1 for D (6 bases). This CDR3 comprises 16 residues. Per germline, CDR1 LNHNV and CDR2 YYDKDF (reference sequence).

This clonotype has a count of ten or more. The V gene is TRBV28, the J gene TRBJ2-3; the D is unclear. V was shortened by 2 bases and J by 3 bases, with 12 bases between the two germline ends. The length of the CDR3 is 15 residues. From germline, CDR1 is MDHEN and CDR2 SYDVKM. CDR3 nucleotide sequence: TGTGCCAGCAGTTTACCCTCGTCACTAACAGATACGCAGTATTTT. It is translated as CASSLPSSLTDTQYF.

To note about this clonotype: A much larger clone sits a single nucleotide away, making a read error possible. The CDR3 here is CANSFGGLGETQHF. The CDR3 nucleotides are TGTGCCAACAGTTTTGGAGGCCTCGGAGAGACCCAGCACTTC. This chain links TRBV28 with TRBJ2-5; D is possibly TRBD2 (5 bases). Looked up from germline, CDR1 is MDHEN and CDR2 is SYDVKM. The CDR3 consists of 14 residues.

The table lists this clonotype with many counts. This chain joins TRBV7-2 and TRBJ2-3; possible D gene TRBD1, 6 bases. The CDR3 sequence is 16 residues long. Germline V lookup: CDR1 SGHTA, CDR2 FQGNSA. Between the trimmed V and J ends, which lost 3 bases and 1 base, there was a span of 14 bases. The CDR3, as DNA: TGTGCCAGCAGCTTGGATGGGACAATCGGCACAGATACGCAGTATTTT. It specifies CASSLDGTIGTDTQYF. Together with reference TRBV7-2 and TRBJ2-3, the CDR3 gives the full variable domain: GAGVSQSPSNKVTEKGKDVELRCDPISGHTALYWYRQSLGQGLEFLIYFQGNSAPDKSGLPSDRFSAERTGGSVSTLTIQRTQQEDSAVYLCASSLDGTIGTDTQYFGPGTRLTVL.

This clonotype was recorded many times. The chain couples TRBV4-1 to TRBJ2-1, with 10 bases identical to TRBD2. V dropped 0 bases and J dropped 8; count of bases not matched to a gene: 7. Germline assignment: CDR1 MGHRA and CDR2 YSYEKL. There are 16 residues in the CDR3. In nucleotides, the CDR3 is TGCGCCAGCAGCCAAGATTCTAGCGGGAGTTTCTATGAGCAGTTCTTC. As protein: CASSQDSSGSFYEQFF.

Note on this clonotype: A much larger clone differs from this one at a single base, so this may be a read error. The V and J genes are TRBV6-5 and TRBJ2-1; TRBD2 matches at 13 bases. In germline, CDR1 is MNHEY, CDR2 SVGAGI. After removal of 4 bases from V and 8 bases from J, the junction contained 11 bases not matched to a gene. CDR3 length equals 17 residues. CDR3 loop: CASSSPRTSGSRDEQFF. As DNA, the CDR3 is TGTGCCAGCAGTTCCCCTCGGACTAGCGGGAGTAGGGATGAGCAGTTCTTC.

On this clonotype: A much larger clonotype is one base distant, so this may be a read error. The chain joins TRBV9 to TRBJ2-7; 7 bases are shared with TRBD1. V lost 3 bases and J lost 3; bases outside the gene matches: 9. The CDR3 sequence is 15 residues long. Germline assignment: CDR1 SGDLS and CDR2 YYNGEE. For the CDR3, the DNA is TGTGCCAGCAGCGAAGGGACAGAAGTATTCTACGAGCAGTACTTC. Residues: CASSEGTEVFYEQYF.

This clonotype has a count of ten or more. The chain recombines TRBV18 with TRBJ1-1, with 10 bases aligning to TRBD1. The CDR3 has 16 residues. The V gene's germline CDR1 is KGHSH and CDR2 LQKENI. V dropped 3 bases and J dropped 0; count of bases not matched to a gene: 4. CDR3 sequence (DNA): TGTGCCAGCTCACCCCAAGGACAGGGGGTGAACACTGAAGCTTTCTTT. It encodes CASSPQGQGVNTEAFF.

Only a few counts were recorded for this clonotype. V gene TRBV7-3 combines with J gene TRBJ2-4, with D maybe TRBD2 (5 bases). This CDR3 spans 15 amino acids. V lost 1 base and J lost 6, with 13 bases in between. The V gene's germline CDR1 is SGHTA and CDR2 FQGTGA. CDR3 in amino acids: CASSLSPGRLNIQYF. The CDR3 coding sequence is TGTGCCAGCAGCTTAAGCCCGGGAAGATTAAACATTCAGTACTTC.

The table lists this clonotype with a few counts. The chain is built from TRBV30 and TRBJ2-3, with TRBD2 matching over 13 bases. Germline lookup yields CDR1 GTSNPN and CDR2 SVGIG (reference sequence). V trimming: 5 bases; J trimming: 3 bases; junction bases outside the gene matches: 5. The CDR3 extends over 15 amino acids. The CDR3 reads CAWSRLAGGTDTQYF. The CDR3 DNA reads TGTGCCTGGTCACGACTAGCGGGAGGTACAGATACGCAGTATTTT.

Many counts were recorded for this clonotype. The chain uses TRBV27 and TRBJ2-6; D is uncertain. With 5 bases removed from V and 0 bases from J, the gap between germline ends came to 5 bases. Germline lookup yields CDR1 MNHEY and CDR2 SMNVEV (reference sequence). This CDR3 region has 14 residues. CDR3 residues: CASSPLSGANVLTF. Here the CDR3 DNA reads TGTGCCAGCAGTCCTCTCTCTGGGGCCAACGTCCTGACTTTC.

The sample holds many counts of this clonotype. V is TRBV28 and J is TRBJ2-1; TRBD1 matches at 10 bases. CDR3 size: 15 residues. Germline-derived CDR1 and CDR2 are MDHEN and SYDVKM. After removal of 11 bases from V and 7 bases from J, the junction contained 14 bases not matched to a gene. The CDR3 loop reads CAASTTRTGGNEQFF. CDR3 nucleotide sequence: TGTGCCGCCAGCACCACTCGGACAGGGGGGAATGAGCAGTTCTTC.

This clonotype was recorded a few times. A much more abundant neighbour one base away suggests this may be a read error. V gene TRBV20-1 combines with J gene TRBJ2-1; TRBD2 aligns across 15 bases. The CDR3 is 16 amino acids. CDR1 and CDR2 (germline): DFQATT, SNEGSKA (reference sequence). CDR3 loop: CSAGGTSGRYINEQLF. As DNA, the CDR3 is TGCAGTGCTGGAGGGACTAGCGGGAGGTATATCAATGAGCAGCTCTTC.

This clonotype was counted ten times or more. V is TRBV27 and J is TRBJ2-1, with 13 bases aligning to TRBD2. After removal of 5 bases from V and 9 bases from J, the junction contained 22 bases not matched to a gene. This CDR3 spans 20 amino acids. Germline V CDR1 and CDR2: MNHEY, SMNVEV (reference sequence). CDR3 coding DNA: TGTGCCAGCAGTCCAACTAGCGGGAGGGTAGAAGGTGTGTCCCGGACTGAGCAGTTCTTC. Protein: CASSPTSGRVEGVSRTEQFF.

The rearrangement joins TRBV29-1 to TRBJ2-7; 7 bases map to TRBD1. Germline lookup yields CDR1 SQVTM and CDR2 ANQGSEA. This CDR3 is 15 amino acids long. The junction had 10 bases not matched to a gene; V was cut back by 4 bases and J by 1 base. CDR3 sequence reads: CSVGSGQCLSYEQYF. CDR3 DNA sequence: TGCAGCGTTGGATCGGGACAGTGTCTGTCCTACGAGCAGTACTTC.

V and J are TRBV19 and TRBJ2-2, with 15 positions matching TRBD2. From germline, CDR1 is LNHDA and CDR2 SQIVND (reference sequence). V was pared by 2 bases and J by 5 bases, with 9 bases of the junction left unmatched. This CDR3 is 19 amino acids long. The CDR3 DNA is TGTGCCAGTAGTATAAATTTGGGACTAGCGGGAGGCGGGACCGGGGAGCTGTTTTTT. Protein: CASSINLGLAGGGTGELFF.

The sample holds many counts of this clonotype. The chain carries TRBV7-9 and TRBJ2-3; TRBD1 agrees at 8 bases. CDR1 is SEHNR, CDR2 FQNEAQ, per germline (reference sequence). The CDR3 spans 14 residues. Trimming removed 8 bases from V and 2 bases from J; junction bases left unmatched: 6. Here the CDR3 reads CASDSGQVTDTQYF. The CDR3 coding sequence is TGTGCCAGCGACTCGGGACAGGTCACAGATACGCAGTATTTT.

This clonotype has a count of ten or more. The chain uses TRBV7-2 and TRBJ2-1, with unresolved D. V gave up 7 bases and J gave up 7 bases, with 20 bases separating them. The CDR3 length is 15 residues. Germline CDR1 and CDR2: SGHTA and FQGNSA. In DNA, the CDR3 is TGTGCCAGCAAACCCGCCGGCGGTCGGTTTAATGAGCAGTTCTTC. It translates to CASKPAGGRFNEQFF.

In this sample, this clonotype turned up a few times. The chain combines TRBV7-2 with TRBJ2-3, with D possibly being TRBD1 (6 bases). This CDR3 is 15 amino acids long. Trimming cost V 1 base and J 4 bases, with 12 bases left between them. Germline-derived CDR1 and CDR2 are SGHTA and FQGNSA. DNA for the CDR3: TGTGCCAGCAGCTTAGAGGGGTGGGGGCCAGATACGCAGTATTTT. Amino acid sequence: CASSLEGWGPDTQYF.

Ten or more counts support this clonotype. CDR3 amino acids: CSVGASGSPFSQEYF. The CDR3, as DNA: TGCAGCGTTGGGGCTAGCGGGAGTCCGTTTTCCCAAGAGTATTTT. The chain combines TRBV29-1 with TRBJ2-3; 10 nucleotides line up with TRBD2. The V gene end was trimmed by 4 bases and the J gene end by 13 bases; junction bases not matched to a gene: 17. CDR3 size: 15 residues. CDR1 SQVTM and CDR2 ANQGSEA come from the germline V gene.